What follows are 28 T cell receptor beta chains derived from one specimen sequenced in a study of shared clonotypes between healthy human individuals. Assay used: immunoSEQ multiplex PCR; TCRdb lists only in-frame clones, some missing. Among roughly 2.2 million clones listed, more than 80% were seen once. Sequenced input: naive CD4+ T cells from PBMCs. Regarding subset: CD45RA+ positively selected. All receptors come from a man younger than 35 in good health. Some clones in this sample may be carry-over from other donors' samples.

The genes are TRBV7-3 and TRBJ2-2; tentatively, D is TRBD1 (5 bases). Trimming stripped 5 bases from V and 1 base from J, with 8 bases between. The CDR3 consists of 14 residues. CDR1 SGHTA and CDR2 FQGTGA come from the germline V gene. The CDR3 bases are TGTGCCAGCAGCCCGGACAAGAACACCGGGGAGCTGTTTTTT. Protein product: CASSPDKNTGELFF.

This clone was recorded only once. The genes are TRBV2 and TRBJ2-2; no firm D call. V lost 7 bases and J lost 7, with 10 bases in between. Germline V lookup: CDR1 SNHLY, CDR2 FYNNEI. CDR3 length: 12 residues. DNA of the CDR3: TGTGCCAGCATACCTAGTCGCGGGGAGCTGTTTTTT. Protein sequence: CASIPSRGELFF.

This clone was seen only once. This chain uses TRBV7-2 with TRBJ2-5; D is ambiguous. The CDR3 contains 14 residues. The V gene's germline CDR1 is SGHTA and CDR2 FQGNSA. Trimming took 2 bases from V and 1 from J, leaving 8 bases between them. The CDR3 DNA is TGTGCCAGCAGCTTACGGGCGTTCCAAGAGACCCAGTACTTC. This translates into CASSLRAFQETQYF.

The DNA of the CDR3 is TGTGCCAGCAGTTCCCTATACCTTCACAGGGAGGAACCTGATAGCAATCAGCCCCAGCATTTT. Its translation is CASSSLYLHREEPDSNQPQHF. The chain uses TRBV27 and TRBJ1-5; D is possibly TRBD1 (6 bases). The CDR3 is 21 amino acids. V lost 4 bases and J lost 0, with 28 bases in between. CDR1 is MNHEY and CDR2 is SMNVEV in the germline V gene (reference sequence).

The J gene is TRBJ1-5, the V gene TRBV5-1, with TRBD1 matching 7 bases. Germline loops: CDR1 SGHRS, CDR2 YFSETQ. J gave up 4 bases and V 4 bases, and 8 bases lay outside the gene matches. The CDR3 has 15 residues. The CDR3, as DNA: TGCGCCAGCAGCCCAACCGGGACAGCAAATCAGCCCCAGCATTTT. Translation: CASSPTGTANQPQHF.

The J gene is TRBJ2-1, the V gene TRBV7-6; D could derive from TRBD1 or TRBD2 (5 bases each). The CDR3 runs to 13 residues. The V end was cut by 5 bases, the J end by 2 bases, with 7 bases between. The germline V gene has CDR1 SGHVS and CDR2 FNYEAQ. CDR3 in amino acids: CASSPGPYNEQFF. CDR3 DNA: TGTGCCAGCAGCCCGGGGCCCTACAATGAGCAGTTCTTC. The full variable domain, its missing parts supplied by reference TRBV7-6 and TRBJ2-1, is GAGVSQSPRYKVTKRGQDVALRCDPISGHVSLYWYRQALGQGPEFLTYFNYEAQQDKSGLPNDRFSAERPEGSISTLTIQRTEQRDSAMYRCASSPGPYNEQFFGPGTRLTVL.

This rearrangement joins TRBV6-6 to TRBJ1-5; D is undetermined. Germline V gene sequence: CDR1 MNHNY, CDR2 SVGAGI (reference sequence). CDR3 length: 12 residues. The V end lost 2 bases, the J end lost 5 bases, and 4 bases lay between the germline ends. The DNA for the CDR3 is TGTGCCAGCAGTTACCTAGATCAGCCCCAGCATTTT. Its translation: CASSYLDQPQHF.

V is TRBV2 and J is TRBJ1-5, with TRBD1 identical over 9 bases. Looked up from germline, CDR1 is SNHLY and CDR2 is FYNNEI. V shed 4 bases, J shed 7 bases, and the junction held 5 bases outside the gene matches. CDR3 length: 14 amino acids. The CDR3, as DNA: TGTGCCAGCAGTGGACAGGGGGAAGGCCAGCCCCAGCATTTT. Residues: CASSGQGEGQPQHF.

This clone was picked up one time. CDR3 coding DNA: TGTGCCAGTAGTATGCTCCGCACAGATACGCAGTATTTT. As protein: CASSMLRTDTQYF. The chain carries TRBV19 and TRBJ2-3; no firm D call. V was pared by 3 bases and J by 1 base, with 5 bases between. Germline loops: CDR1 LNHDA, CDR2 SQIVND (reference sequence). The CDR3 is 13 amino acids.

The CDR3 protein is CASSDYGSGSKNEQFF. CDR3 nucleotides: TGCGCCAGCAGTGACTATGGTAGCGGGAGTAAGAATGAGCAGTTCTTC. The J gene is TRBJ2-1, the V gene TRBV10-2; TRBD2 matches 9 bases. Trimming at V came to 3 bases and at J to 7 bases, leaving 10 bases not matched to a gene. The CDR3 has 16 residues. Germline CDR1 reads WSHSY; CDR2 reads SAAADI.

The rearrangement uses TRBV5-1 and TRBJ1-1; the D gene is possibly TRBD1 (5 bases). The germline V gene encodes CDR1 SGHRS and CDR2 YFSETQ. This CDR3 region has 15 residues. Trimming left V 0 bases short and J 11 bases short, with 20 bases between. The CDR3 coding sequence is TGCGCCAGCAGCTTGGGAGGAGGCAGGGACCCCGATGCTTTCTTT. Its translation: CASSLGGGRDPDAFF.

Here the CDR3 reads CASNLQGFSSGELFF. CDR3 DNA sequence: TGTGCCAGTAATCTCCAGGGATTTTCGAGCGGGGAGCTGTTTTTT. This chain links TRBV19 with TRBJ2-2, with a tentative D call TRBD1 (5 bases). CDR3 length: 15 residues. Trimming took off 7 bases at V and 7 bases at J, with 19 bases between the two ends. Germline V gene sequence: CDR1 LNHDA, CDR2 SQIVND (reference sequence).

The chain joins TRBV28 to TRBJ1-2; D might be TRBD1 (6 bases). This CDR3 spans 13 amino acids. Germline CDR1 reads MDHEN; CDR2 reads SYDVKM. The V end lost 4 bases, the J end lost 7 bases, and 13 bases lay between the germline ends. The CDR3 nucleotides are TGTGCCAGCAGTTCCCAGGGGCAAAGTGGCTACACCTTC. Amino acids: CASSSQGQSGYTF.

V gene TRBV27 combines with J gene TRBJ1-1; no clear D gene. The V end lost 4 bases, the J end lost 6 bases, and 15 bases lay between the germline ends. This CDR3 spans 14 amino acids. Looked up from germline, CDR1 is MNHEY and CDR2 is SMNVEV (reference sequence). The chain's CDR3 is CASSYSRRSPEAFF. Here the CDR3 DNA reads TGTGCCAGCAGTTACTCAAGGAGGTCACCTGAAGCTTTCTTT.

In the case of this clone: The same CDR3 also results from other DNA sequences found in this sample. V gene TRBV18 combines with J gene TRBJ2-5, with no clear D. Germline CDR1 and CDR2: KGHSH and LQKENI. There are 12 residues in the CDR3. Between the trimmed V and J ends, which lost 3 bases and 5 bases, there was a span of 7 bases. CDR3 sequence: CASSPGGETQYF. The DNA of the CDR3 is TGTGCCAGCTCACCGGGTGGGGAGACCCAGTACTTC.

This clone came up once. The rearrangement uses TRBV29-1 and TRBJ2-2; D may be TRBD2 (5 bases). The length of the CDR3 is 12 residues. Germline V lookup: CDR1 SQVTM, CDR2 ANQGSEA. Deletions cut 6 bases from V and 5 bases from J, with 10 bases between. In DNA form, the CDR3 reads TGCAGCGTGGACTCCTCAACCGGGGAGCTGTTTTTT. Translating gives CSVDSSTGELFF.

The rearrangement uses TRBV4-3 and TRBJ2-5, with 10 bases lining up with TRBD2. The CDR3 is 15 amino acids. The junction had 3 bases not matched to a gene; V was cut back by 0 bases and J by 5 bases. Germline V CDR1 and CDR2: LGHNA, YSLEER. The CDR3 sequence: CASSQEGAGGETQYF. As DNA, the CDR3 is TGCGCCAGCAGCCAAGAAGGAGCGGGAGGGGAGACCCAGTACTTC.

The chain recombines TRBV5-1 with TRBJ2-5, with a possible D match to TRBD1 (6 bases). The CDR3 spans 15 residues. Germline V lookup: CDR1 SGHRS, CDR2 YFSETQ. The V and J ends lost 4 bases and 4 bases respectively, with 17 bases between them. Written as DNA, the CDR3 is TGCGCCAGCAGCCCCCAACAGGGTATGGGAGAGACCCAGTACTTC. The encoded protein is CASSPQQGMGETQYF.

Notes on this clone: The same CDR3 is also encoded by other DNA sequences in this sample. The chain joins TRBV4-1 to TRBJ2-7; the match to TRBD1 covers 9 bases. This CDR3 region has 14 residues. From germline, CDR1 is MGHRA and CDR2 YSYEKL. The ends lost 2 bases at V and 3 bases at J; junction bases unmatched: 2. The CDR3 here is CASSQLGQGYEQYF. Here the CDR3 DNA reads TGCGCCAGCAGCCAATTGGGACAGGGCTACGAGCAGTACTTC.

This clone was counted a single time. V usage is TRBV6-1 and J usage is TRBJ2-1; no reliable D call. Per germline, CDR1 MNHNS and CDR2 SASEGT. With 7 bases removed from V and 6 bases from J, the gap between germline ends came to 13 bases. The length of the CDR3 is 13 residues. CDR3 sequence (DNA): TGTGCCAGCACATCCCCCACAATCAATGAGCAGTTCTTC. It is translated as CASTSPTINEQFF.

The chain carries TRBV7-9 and TRBJ2-3, with 9 bases matching TRBD1. The CDR3 extends over 16 amino acids. J was trimmed by 0 bases and V by 5 bases; bases with no gene match: 6. CDR1 is SEHNR and CDR2 is FQNEAQ in the germline V gene (reference sequence). CDR3 bases: TGTGCCAGCAGCGCACGACAGGGGGTTAGCACAGATACGCAGTATTTT. Protein sequence: CASSARQGVSTDTQYF.

The gene calls are TRBV27 and TRBJ2-1, with 7 bases aligning to TRBD1. Trimming took 2 bases from V and 1 from J; bases not matched to a gene: 5. The CDR3 covers 16 residues. The germline V gene encodes CDR1 MNHEY and CDR2 SMNVEV (reference sequence). The CDR3 is CASSLRRTGSYNEQFF. As DNA, the CDR3 is TGTGCCAGCAGTTTACGTCGGACAGGTTCCTACAATGAGCAGTTCTTC.

The gene calls are TRBV27 and TRBJ2-7; 7 bases line up with TRBD1. V shed 7 bases, J shed 7 bases, and the junction held 10 bases outside the gene matches. Looked up from germline, CDR1 is MNHEY and CDR2 is SMNVEV (reference sequence). CDR3 length: 13 residues. The DNA of the CDR3 is TGTGCCAGCACCAACTACAGGGGTGAGGAGCAGTACTTC. It codes for CASTNYRGEEQYF.

The chain joins TRBV4-2 to TRBJ2-1, with TRBD2 identical over 13 bases. The CDR3 runs 15 residues. V was pared by 4 bases and J by 8 bases, with 5 bases of the junction left unmatched. CDR1 LGHNA and CDR2 YNFKEQ come from the germline V gene. Written as DNA, the CDR3 is TGTGCCAGCAGCCCCTCAGGACTAGCGGGAGATGAGCAGTTCTTC. It translates to CASSPSGLAGDEQFF.

The chain employs TRBV10-1 and TRBJ2-7; 10 nucleotides align to TRBD2. The CDR3 consists of 15 residues. V shed 5 bases, J shed 5 bases, and the junction held 9 bases outside the gene matches. Germline loops: CDR1 WNHNN, CDR2 SYGVQD (reference sequence). CDR3 DNA: TGCGCCAGCAGTCGCAGCGGGAGGGCCTTCGACGAGCAGTACTTC. This codes for CASSRSGRAFDEQYF.

V and J are TRBV11-2 and TRBJ1-6; D may be TRBD1 (6 bases). Germline V lookup: CDR1 SGHAT, CDR2 FQNNGV. V was shortened by 4 bases and J by 10 bases, with 11 bases between the two germline ends. The CDR3 is made up of 13 amino acids. As DNA, the CDR3 is TGTGCCAGCAGCTACCAGGGGTGGTCACCCCTCCACTTT. Its protein is CASSYQGWSPLHF.

Notes on this clone: Additional DNA sequences in this sample encode the identical CDR3. The chain carries TRBV2 and TRBJ2-3, with TRBD1 as a possible D gene (5 bases). The CDR3 covers 14 residues. The germline V and J ends were trimmed by 4 bases and 1 base, with 9 bases remaining between them. The germline CDR1 and CDR2 sequences are SNHLY and FYNNEI. The CDR3, as DNA: TGTGCCAGCAGTGGGCAGGGCGGCACAGATACGCAGTATTTT. The encoded protein is CASSGQGGTDTQYF.

J is TRBJ1-4 and V is TRBV6-1, with TRBD1 as a possible D gene (6 bases). Germline assignment: CDR1 MNHNS and CDR2 SASEGT. The CDR3 has 14 amino acids. The germline V and J ends were trimmed by 1 base and 8 bases, with 11 bases remaining between them. The CDR3: CASSEGTGSEKLFF. For the CDR3, the DNA is TGTGCCAGCAGTGAAGGTACAGGGTCGGAAAAACTGTTTTTT.